This TCR beta chain derives from a study of blood T cell repertoires in COVID-19. Study at large: Material from acute and convalescent COVID-19 was sourced from the United States, Italy and Spain. From T cells, B-cell-depleted T cells, or PBMCs came the material, which was cDNA or gDNA.

Authors' analysis steps: For nucleated cells, counts were estimated from reference gene primer amplification. Method: immunoSEQ multiplex PCR; TCRdb's copy keeps in-frame clones and lacks some. That table is the source of V, J and clone size, and D and trimming were worked out from the DNA. The repertoire holds around 61,000 clones, 80% to 90% seen once, with about 15% in the top ten. The CDR3 has 13 residues. Deletions cut 3 bases from V and 5 bases from J, with 8 bases between. Germline lookup yields CDR1 SGHTA and CDR2 FQGNSA. The chain links TRBV7-2 to TRBJ2-1; perhaps TRBD1 as D (6 bases). This sequence was found in a man of 80 years or more with acute or convalescent COVID-19. Sequencing was carried out using peripheral blood. The CDR3 bases are TGTGCCAGCAGCTTCAACAGGGACAATGAGCAGTTCTTC. This encodes CASSFNRDNEQFF.